This TCR beta chain appears in the sequencing data of a study of cytomegalovirus exposure and HLA in healthy donors. Study-wide results and caveats: The authors enumerated roughly 180 TCR beta chains as linked to cytomegalovirus. Apparent HLA restriction characterized most CMV-associated TCR beta chains in a later analysis. In a later analysis, TCR association rates varied by HLA locus: DRB1 most, HLA-C fewest.

This PCR relied on a set of 60 Vbeta primers and 13 Jbeta primers. Only in-frame clones appear in the TCRdb table, and some are missing; sequencing was by immunoSEQ multiplex PCR. The top ten clones hold 5.5% to 7.5% of a sample with some 120,000 clones, roughly 9% of them seen once. This clone was seen more than once but under ten times. Its target is unknown. This receptor was identified in a woman in her thirties or forties in good health and CMV-seropositive. Material: PBMCs.

The CDR3 protein is CASSPVVNTEAFF. The DNA of the CDR3 is TGCGCCAGCAGCCCGGTGGTGAACACTGAAGCTTTCTTT. This chain joins TRBV5-1 and TRBJ1-1, with D hard to call. The CDR3 is 13 residues long. Trimming stripped 4 bases from V and 0 bases from J, with 7 bases between. Germline CDR1 is SGHRS and CDR2 is YFSETQ. Full variable domain (remainder filled in from reference TRBV5-1 and TRBJ1-1): KAGVTQTPRYLIKTRGQQVTLSCSPISGHRSVSWYQQTPGQGLQFLFEYFSETQRNKGNFPGRFSGRQFSNSRSEMNVSTLELGDSALYLCASSPVVNTEAFFGQGTRLTVV.